This T cell receptor (beta chain) was profiled in a study of T-cell reconstitution after alpha-beta-depleted transplantation in children. TCRbeta library construction was performed incorporating unique molecular identifiers. TCRdb re-derived calls from the PCR reads in MiXCR, one entry per CDR3 protein. This table has 500,000 to 600,000 distinct CDR3 sequences, around 27% appearing once. Findings and caveats of the study: Several hundred expanded graft clones reportedly gave rise to the alpha-beta T cells present about two months after transplant.

As regards this clonotype: Its antigen is unidentified.

In germline, CDR1 is ENHRY, CDR2 SYGVKD. V lost 11 bases and J lost 3, with 16 bases in between. This CDR3 contains 14 residues. The TCR originated in a boy less than two years old with Wiskott-Aldrich syndrome, due to receive a stem cell transplant. Here the sequenced sample was PBMCs, taken before TCRalphabeta/CD19-depleted stem cell transplant. The chain uses TRBV10-3 and TRBJ2-2; D gene ambiguous. In DNA, the CDR3 is TGTGCCGCTCGTATCCTAGGAGACACCGGGGAGCTGTTTTTT. Translated, it gives CAARILGDTGELFF.